The T cell receptor beta chain under discussion was sequenced for a study of Graves' ophthalmopathy and Graves' hyperthyroidism (dated by TCRdb to the late 2010s). Study-wide context: Peripheral blood was collected at initial diagnosis, prior to any treatment. The study used TCR beta repertoire signatures to distinguish Graves' ophthalmopathy from Graves' hyperthyroidism and to predict progression to ophthalmopathy. In total, approximately 140 blood samples were TCR-sequenced: roughly 45 ophthalmopathy, under 85 hyperthyroidism and roughly 17 hyperthyroidism-to-ophthalmopathy patients. To explore V-J signatures that distinguish ophthalmopathy from hyperthyroidism, a discovery set of around 100 patients was enrolled, made up of more than 40 with ophthalmopathy and roughly 55 with stable hyperthyroidism. An independent validation cohort was composed of about 20 hyperthyroidism patients and more than 15 patients who later progressed from hyperthyroidism to ophthalmopathy. In roughly 6 hyperthyroidism patients, the T-cell repertoire of thyroid tissue was compared with the T-cell repertoire of blood. Once sampling was done, hyperthyroidism patients were given methimazole at a starting dose of 30 mg daily, while ophthalmopathy patients were given high-dose intravenous methylprednisolone. The 100 discovery patients were divided at random into training and test sets in a 7:3 ratio. Results and caveats for the whole study, not just this receptor: Sample size was not statistically predetermined, and group allocation was not concealed from the investigators. In validation, the model predicted ophthalmopathy progression with roughly 68% sensitivity and around 72% specificity; roughly eleven predicted patients were CT-confirmed with GO in a median of 6.5 months. Most expanded thyroid clonotypes with frequency above 0.001 were also detected in blood, suggesting blood repertoires may reflect the thyroid immune response. The 13-signature model separated ophthalmopathy from stable hyperthyroidism with over 85% sensitivity and approximately 81% specificity in cross-validation, and 80%/75% in the test set.

V drops 0 bases and J drops 4 bases, leaving 8 bases in between. Looking up the germline V gene yields CDR1 SGDLS and CDR2 YYNGEE. Taken from cysteine to phenylalanine, the CDR3 has 13 residues. The CDR3 DNA has 39 bases and is translated from base 1. A word on this clonotype: Its specific antigen is unknown. It has no much larger one-base neighbor in the sample; base qualities were not kept.

For repertoire sequencing, TCR beta CDR3 regions were amplified from RNA transcripts. The first round of RT-PCR was done with HTBI primers and the Qiagen OneStep RT-PCR kit, and was followed by a second round of multiplex PCR, then size selection and purification. Sequencing of the libraries was carried out on an Illumina HiSeq2000 in paired-end mode with 100 bp reads. The authors' analysis ran thus. Reads were processed with SOAPnuke, discarding reads with adapters, uncalled bases, mean Phred below 15, or no exact constant-primer or identifier match. COPE v1.2.5 was used to merge the high-quality paired reads. Each unique nucleotide sequence was treated as a clonotype, and MiTCR v1.1 was used to align the clonotypes to the IMGT TRB V, D and J references. The analysis was limited to V-J combinations with a frequency above 0.0001, which together covered 99.2% of repertoires. For each V-J combination, a TCR clonal expansion and chaos score was defined as the ratio of F50 clonal expansion to chaos observed in the TCRdist matrix. Features were reduced by Welch's t-statistics and random forest to roughly 14 V-J combinations, which fed a naive Bayes classifier. The similarity between thyroid and blood repertoires was quantified using the Morisita-Horn index. The public sequencing data were trimmed at Q25 with fastp and processed into clonotypes with MiXCR by TCRdb, which kept only in-frame beta chains. Every CDR3 protein is listed once, alongside the most common genes and DNA of its rows. The V and J calls were determined by TCRdb, not by the authors. A total of hundreds of thousands of distinct CDR3 sequences appear in this sample, approximately 21% of them only once. The ten largest clonotypes hold roughly 3% of the sample.

Hyperthyroidism was considered stable if no progression to ophthalmopathy occurred within 18 months of follow-up. Hyperthyroidism patients were newly diagnosed, with disease duration under 2 months, and aged 18 to 65 years. Patients with other autoimmune diseases, uncontrolled infections, pregnancy or lactation were excluded from the study. Clinical symptoms, serum thyroxine, TRAb, thyroid ultrasound and orbital computed tomography formed the basis of the diagnosis. PBMCs were isolated from 10 ml of fresh peripheral blood by Ficoll-Paque density gradient centrifugation. Total RNA was extracted using Trizol reagent, and RNA quality was checked on an Agilent 2100 Bioanalyzer.

Recombination joined TRBV9 with TRBJ2-7; the D segment cannot be called with confidence. The clonotype was recovered from a young woman with stable Graves' hyperthyroidism. Donor details come from another sample of the same person, matched by shared clones. Sequencing was carried out using peripheral blood. Read as DNA, the sequence is TGTGCCAGCAGCGTAGGAACAGAATACGAGCAGTACTTC. Its product reads: CASSVGTEYEQYF.